The T cell receptor (beta chain) described here comes from a study of T cells in women clearing cervical HPV infection. Germline values: CDR1 LNHDA, CDR2 SQIVND (reference sequence). The CDR3 totals 12 residues. Trimming left V 9 bases short and J 6 bases short, with 9 bases between. As for this clone: Its antigen is still unknown. The missing CDR3 end, 3 residues past where the read stops, is filled in from the germline J gene.

Only in-frame clones appear in the TCRdb table, and some are missing; sequencing was by immunoSEQ multiplex PCR. In all, the sample yields about 40,000 clones. HPV was found by MY09/MY11 PCR and dot-blot genotyping. Study-level points and caveats: CIN3+ cases had significantly higher TCR richness than controls; evenness did not differ. Effector/memory and HPV-specific T cells were not isolated, and association timing is unknown.

Sequencing input: blood buffy coat. The clonotype comes from a woman aged 18 to 75 with a cervical HPV16 infection that either progressed to CIN3+ or cleared (not recorded which). The J gene is TRBJ1-6, the V gene TRBV19; D not certain. The CDR3 sequence: CASTRSNSPLHF. The part of the CDR3 DNA that was read is TGTGCCAGCACAAGATCTAATTCACCC. Filled out from reference TRBV19 and TRBJ1-6, the complete variable domain reads DGGITQSPKYLFRKEGQNVTLSCEQNLNHDAMYWYRQDPGQGLRLIYYSQIVNDFQKGDIAEGYSVSREKKESFPLTVTSAQKNPTAFYLCASTRSNSPLHFGNGTRLTVT.